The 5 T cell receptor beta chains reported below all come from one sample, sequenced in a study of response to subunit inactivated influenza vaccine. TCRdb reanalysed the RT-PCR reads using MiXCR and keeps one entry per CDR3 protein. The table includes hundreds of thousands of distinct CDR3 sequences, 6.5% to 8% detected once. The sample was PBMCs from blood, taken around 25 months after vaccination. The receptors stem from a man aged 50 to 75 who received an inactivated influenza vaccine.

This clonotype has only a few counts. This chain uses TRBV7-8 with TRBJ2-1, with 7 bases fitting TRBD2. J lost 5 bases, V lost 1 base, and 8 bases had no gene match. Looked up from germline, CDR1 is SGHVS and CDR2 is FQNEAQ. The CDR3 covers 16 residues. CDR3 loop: CASSLVIRREHNEQFF. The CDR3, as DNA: TGTGCCAGCAGCTTAGTCATTCGGCGGGAGCACAATGAGCAGTTCTTC.

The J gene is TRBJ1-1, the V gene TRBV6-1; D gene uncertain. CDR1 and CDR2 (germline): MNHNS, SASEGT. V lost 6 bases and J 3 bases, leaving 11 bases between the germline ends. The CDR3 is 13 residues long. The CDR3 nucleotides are TGTGCCAGCAGAGTCGAGAGGGACACTGAAGCTTTCTTT. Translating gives CASRVERDTEAFF.

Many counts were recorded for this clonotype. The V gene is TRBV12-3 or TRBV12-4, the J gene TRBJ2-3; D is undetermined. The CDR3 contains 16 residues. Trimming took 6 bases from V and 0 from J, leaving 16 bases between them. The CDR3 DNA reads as TGTGCCAGCAGGAGGACCAGGTCATCTAGCACAGATACGCAGTATTTT. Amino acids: CASRRTRSSSTDTQYF.

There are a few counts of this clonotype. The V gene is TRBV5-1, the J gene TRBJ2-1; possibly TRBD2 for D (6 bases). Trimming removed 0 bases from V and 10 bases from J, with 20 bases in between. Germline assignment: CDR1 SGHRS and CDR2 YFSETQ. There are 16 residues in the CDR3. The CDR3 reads CASSLELASANKEQFF. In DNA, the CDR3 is TGCGCCAGCAGCTTGGAATTGGCTAGCGCTAATAAAGAGCAGTTCTTC.

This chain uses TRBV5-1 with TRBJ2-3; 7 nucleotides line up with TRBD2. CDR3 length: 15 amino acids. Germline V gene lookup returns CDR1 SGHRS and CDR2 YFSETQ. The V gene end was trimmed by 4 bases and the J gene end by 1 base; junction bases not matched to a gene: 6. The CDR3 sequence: CASSGAGLRTDTQYF. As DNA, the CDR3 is TGCGCCAGCAGCGGGGCGGGACTACGCACAGATACGCAGTATTTT.